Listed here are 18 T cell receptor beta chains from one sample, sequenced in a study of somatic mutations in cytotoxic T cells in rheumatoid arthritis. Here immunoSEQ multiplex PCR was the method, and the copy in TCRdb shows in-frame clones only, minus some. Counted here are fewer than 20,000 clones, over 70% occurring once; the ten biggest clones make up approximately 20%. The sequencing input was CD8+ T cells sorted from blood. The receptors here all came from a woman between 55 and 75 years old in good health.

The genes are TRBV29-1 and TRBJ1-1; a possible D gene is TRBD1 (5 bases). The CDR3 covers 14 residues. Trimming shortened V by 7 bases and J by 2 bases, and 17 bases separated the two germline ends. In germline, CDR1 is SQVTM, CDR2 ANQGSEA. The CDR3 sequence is CSALGTPENTEAFF. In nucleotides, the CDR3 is TGCAGCGCTTTAGGGACTCCTGAAAACACTGAAGCTTTCTTT. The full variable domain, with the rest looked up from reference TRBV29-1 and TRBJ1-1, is SAVISQKPSRDICQRGTSLTIQCQVDSQVTMMFWYRQQPGQSLTLIATANQGSEATYESGFVIDKFPISRPNLTFSTLTVSNMSPEDSSIYLCSALGTPENTEAFFGQGTRLTVV.

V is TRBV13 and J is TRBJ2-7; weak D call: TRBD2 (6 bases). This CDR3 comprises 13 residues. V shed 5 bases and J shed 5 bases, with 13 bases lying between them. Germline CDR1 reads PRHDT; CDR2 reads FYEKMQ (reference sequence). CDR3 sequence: CASSAGLPDEQYF. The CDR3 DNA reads TGTGCCAGCAGCGCGGGACTCCCTGACGAGCAGTACTTC.

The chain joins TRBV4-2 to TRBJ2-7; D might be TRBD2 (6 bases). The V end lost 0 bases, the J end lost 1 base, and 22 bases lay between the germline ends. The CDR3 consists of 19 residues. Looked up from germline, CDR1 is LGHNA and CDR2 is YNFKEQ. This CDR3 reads CASSQDWRVTVFGSYEQYF. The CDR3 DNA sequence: TGTGCCAGCAGCCAAGATTGGAGGGTGACAGTTTTTGGGTCCTACGAGCAGTACTTC.

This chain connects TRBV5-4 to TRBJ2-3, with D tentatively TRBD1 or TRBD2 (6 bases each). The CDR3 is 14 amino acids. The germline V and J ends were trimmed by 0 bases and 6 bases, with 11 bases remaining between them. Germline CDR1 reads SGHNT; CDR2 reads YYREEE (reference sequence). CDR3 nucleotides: TGTGCCAGCAGCTTGGCGGGGGCCTGGGATACGCAGTATTTT. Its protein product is CASSLAGAWDTQYF.

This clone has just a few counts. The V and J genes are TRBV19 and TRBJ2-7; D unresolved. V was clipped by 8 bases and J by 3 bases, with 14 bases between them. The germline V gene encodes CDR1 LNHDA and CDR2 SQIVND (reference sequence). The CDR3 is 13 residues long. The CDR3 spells CASAPGLFYEQYF. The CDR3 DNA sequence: TGTGCCAGTGCCCCGGGTCTGTTCTACGAGCAGTACTTC.

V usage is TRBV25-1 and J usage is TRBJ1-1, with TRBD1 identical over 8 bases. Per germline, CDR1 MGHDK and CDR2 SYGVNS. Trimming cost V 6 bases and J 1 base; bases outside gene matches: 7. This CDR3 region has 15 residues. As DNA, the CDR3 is TGTGCCAGCAGCAAAGGACAGGGCGGGAACACTGAAGCTTTCTTT. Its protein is CASSKGQGGNTEAFF. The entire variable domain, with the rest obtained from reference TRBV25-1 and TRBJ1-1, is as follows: EADIYQTPRYLVIGTGKKITLECSQTMGHDKMYWYQQDPGMELHLIHYSYGVNSTEKGDLSSESTVSRIRTEHFPLTLESARPSHTSQYLCASSKGQGGNTEAFFGQGTRLTVV.

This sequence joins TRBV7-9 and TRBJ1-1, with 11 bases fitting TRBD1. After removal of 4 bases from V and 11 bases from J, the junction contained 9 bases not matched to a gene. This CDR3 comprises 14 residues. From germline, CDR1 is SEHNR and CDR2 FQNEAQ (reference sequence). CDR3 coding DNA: TGTGCCAGCAGCTCCCCGGACAGGGGGCTCGTGGCTTTCTTT. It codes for CASSSPDRGLVAFF.

CDR3 protein: CAIYGQGQAFF. The DNA of the CDR3 is TGTGCCATTTACGGACAGGGTCAAGCTTTCTTT. The V and J genes are TRBV10-3 and TRBJ1-1; 8 nucleotides match TRBD1. The CDR3 extends over 11 amino acids. Germline-derived CDR1 and CDR2 are ENHRY and SYGVKD. V lost 9 bases, J lost 9 bases, and 6 bases stayed unmatched.

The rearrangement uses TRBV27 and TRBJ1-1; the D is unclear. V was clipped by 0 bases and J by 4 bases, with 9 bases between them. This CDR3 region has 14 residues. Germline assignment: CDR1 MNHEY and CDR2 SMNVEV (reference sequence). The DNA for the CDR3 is TGTGCCAGCAGTTTATCACGACTGGGCACTGAAGCTTTCTTT. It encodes CASSLSRLGTEAFF.

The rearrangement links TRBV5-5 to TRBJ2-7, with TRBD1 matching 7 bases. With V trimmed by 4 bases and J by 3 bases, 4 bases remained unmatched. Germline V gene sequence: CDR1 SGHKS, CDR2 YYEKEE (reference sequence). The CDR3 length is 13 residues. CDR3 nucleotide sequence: TGTGCCAGCAGCCAGGACAGGAACTACGAGCAGTACTTC. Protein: CASSQDRNYEQYF. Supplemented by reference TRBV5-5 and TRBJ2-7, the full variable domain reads DAGVTQSPTHLIKTRGQQVTLRCSPISGHKSVSWYQQVLGQGPQFIFQYYEKEERGRGNFPDRFSARQFPNYSSELNVNALLLGDSALYLCASSQDRNYEQYFGPGTRLTVT.

The CDR3 DNA follows: TGTGCCAGTAGGGACAGGGGGTTGATCACTGAAGCTTTCTTT. This encodes CASRDRGLITEAFF. The chain is built from TRBV2 and TRBJ1-1; 11 bases line up with TRBD1. The CDR3 length is 14 residues. Germline V CDR1 and CDR2: SNHLY, FYNNEI. V lost 9 bases, J lost 4 bases, and 7 bases stayed unmatched.

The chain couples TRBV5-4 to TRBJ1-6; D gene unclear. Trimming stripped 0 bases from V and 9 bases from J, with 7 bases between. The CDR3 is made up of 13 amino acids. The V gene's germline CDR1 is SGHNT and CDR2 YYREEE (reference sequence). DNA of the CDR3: TGTGCCAGCAGCTTGGGGGCGGGTTCACCCCTCCACTTT. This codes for CASSLGAGSPLHF.

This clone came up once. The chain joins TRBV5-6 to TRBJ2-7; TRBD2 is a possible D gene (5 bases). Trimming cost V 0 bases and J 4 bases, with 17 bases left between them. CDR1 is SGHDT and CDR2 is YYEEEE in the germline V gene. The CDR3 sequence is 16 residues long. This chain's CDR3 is CASSLGPLASGYEQYF. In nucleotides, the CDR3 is TGTGCCAGCAGCTTGGGCCCCCTGGCCTCGGGGTACGAGCAGTACTTC.

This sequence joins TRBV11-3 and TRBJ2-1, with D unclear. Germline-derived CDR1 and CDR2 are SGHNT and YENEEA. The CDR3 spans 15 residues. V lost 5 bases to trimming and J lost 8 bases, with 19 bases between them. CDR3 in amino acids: CASSPDSGGVDEQFF. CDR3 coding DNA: TGTGCCAGCAGCCCAGACTCGGGTGGGGTGGATGAGCAGTTCTTC.

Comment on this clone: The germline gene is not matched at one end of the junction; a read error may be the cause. CDR3 DNA: TGTGCCAGTAGTATGAACAATGAAGCTTTCTTT. Its translation: CASSMNNEAFF. The V gene is TRBV19, the J gene TRBJ1-1; D not certain. This CDR3 comprises 11 residues. The germline V gene has CDR1 LNHDA and CDR2 SQIVND (reference sequence).

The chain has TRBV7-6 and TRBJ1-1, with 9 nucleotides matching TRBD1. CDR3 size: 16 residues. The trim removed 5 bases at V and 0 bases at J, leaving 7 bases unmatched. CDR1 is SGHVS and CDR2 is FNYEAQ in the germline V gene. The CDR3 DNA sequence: TGTGCCAGCAGCAATAGGGGGACAGGGATGAACACTGAAGCTTTCTTT. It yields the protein CASSNRGTGMNTEAFF.

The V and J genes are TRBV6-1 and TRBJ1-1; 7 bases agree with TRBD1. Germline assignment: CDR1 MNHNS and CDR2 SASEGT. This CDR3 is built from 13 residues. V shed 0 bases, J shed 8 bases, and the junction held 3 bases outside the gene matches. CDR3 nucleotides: TGTGCCAGCAGTGAAGCGCTACAGGGGGAAGCTTTCTTT. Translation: CASSEALQGEAFF.

CDR3 loop: CASSVTGRTNEKLFF. The CDR3 coding sequence is TGTGCCAGCAGCGTGACAGGGAGAACTAATGAAAAACTGTTTTTT. The chain couples TRBV9 to TRBJ1-4, with 7 bases lining up with TRBD1. The CDR3 length is 15 residues. Per the germline V gene, CDR1 is SGDLS and CDR2 is YYNGEE. J was trimmed by 1 base and V by 2 bases; bases with no gene match: 2.